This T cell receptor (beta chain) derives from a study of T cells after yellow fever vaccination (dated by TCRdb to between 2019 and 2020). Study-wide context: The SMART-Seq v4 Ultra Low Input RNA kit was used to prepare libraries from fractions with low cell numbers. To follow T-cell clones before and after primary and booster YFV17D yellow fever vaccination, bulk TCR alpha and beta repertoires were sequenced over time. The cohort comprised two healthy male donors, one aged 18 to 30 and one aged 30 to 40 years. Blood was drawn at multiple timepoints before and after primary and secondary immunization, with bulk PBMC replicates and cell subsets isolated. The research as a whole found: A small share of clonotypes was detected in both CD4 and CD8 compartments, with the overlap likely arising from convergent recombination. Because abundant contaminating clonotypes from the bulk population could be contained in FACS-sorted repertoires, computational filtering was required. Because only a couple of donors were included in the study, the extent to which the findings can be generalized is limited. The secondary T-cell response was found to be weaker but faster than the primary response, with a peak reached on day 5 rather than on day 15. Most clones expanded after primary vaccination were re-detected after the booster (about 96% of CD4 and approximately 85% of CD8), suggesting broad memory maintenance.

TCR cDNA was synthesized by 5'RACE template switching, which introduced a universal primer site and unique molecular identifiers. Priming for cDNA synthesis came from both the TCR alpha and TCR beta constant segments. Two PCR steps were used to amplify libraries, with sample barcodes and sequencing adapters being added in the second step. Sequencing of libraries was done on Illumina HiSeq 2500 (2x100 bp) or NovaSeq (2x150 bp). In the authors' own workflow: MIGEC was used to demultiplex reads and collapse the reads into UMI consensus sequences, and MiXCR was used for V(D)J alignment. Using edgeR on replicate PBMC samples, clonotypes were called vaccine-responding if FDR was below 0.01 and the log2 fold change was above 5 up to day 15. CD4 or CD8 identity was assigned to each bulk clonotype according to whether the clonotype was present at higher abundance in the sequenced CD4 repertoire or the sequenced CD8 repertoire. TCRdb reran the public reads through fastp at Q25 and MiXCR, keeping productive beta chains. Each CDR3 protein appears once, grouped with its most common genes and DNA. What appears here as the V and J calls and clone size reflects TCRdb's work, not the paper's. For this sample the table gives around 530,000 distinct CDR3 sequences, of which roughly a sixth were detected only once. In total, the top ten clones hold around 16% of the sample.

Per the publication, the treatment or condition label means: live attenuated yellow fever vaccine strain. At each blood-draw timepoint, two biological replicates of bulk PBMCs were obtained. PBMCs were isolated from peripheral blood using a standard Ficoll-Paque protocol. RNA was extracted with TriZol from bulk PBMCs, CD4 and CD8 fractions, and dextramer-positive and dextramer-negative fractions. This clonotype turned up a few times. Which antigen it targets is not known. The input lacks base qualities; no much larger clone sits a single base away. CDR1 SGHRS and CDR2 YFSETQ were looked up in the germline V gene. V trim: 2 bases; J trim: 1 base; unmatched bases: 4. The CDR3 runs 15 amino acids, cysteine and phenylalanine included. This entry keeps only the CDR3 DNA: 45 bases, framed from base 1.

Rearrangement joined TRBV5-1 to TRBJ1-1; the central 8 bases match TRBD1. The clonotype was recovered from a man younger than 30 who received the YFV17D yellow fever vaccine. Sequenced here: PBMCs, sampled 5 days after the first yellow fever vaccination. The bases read TGCGCCAGCAGCTTCAGGGGGCCAGAGAACACTGAAGCTTTCTTT. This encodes CASSFRGPENTEAFF. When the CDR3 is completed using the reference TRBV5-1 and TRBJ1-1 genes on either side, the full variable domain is KAGVTQTPRYLIKTRGQQVTLSCSPISGHRSVSWYQQTPGQGLQFLFEYFSETQRNKGNFPGRFSGRQFSNSRSEMNVSTLELGDSALYLCASSFRGPENTEAFFGQGTRLTVV.